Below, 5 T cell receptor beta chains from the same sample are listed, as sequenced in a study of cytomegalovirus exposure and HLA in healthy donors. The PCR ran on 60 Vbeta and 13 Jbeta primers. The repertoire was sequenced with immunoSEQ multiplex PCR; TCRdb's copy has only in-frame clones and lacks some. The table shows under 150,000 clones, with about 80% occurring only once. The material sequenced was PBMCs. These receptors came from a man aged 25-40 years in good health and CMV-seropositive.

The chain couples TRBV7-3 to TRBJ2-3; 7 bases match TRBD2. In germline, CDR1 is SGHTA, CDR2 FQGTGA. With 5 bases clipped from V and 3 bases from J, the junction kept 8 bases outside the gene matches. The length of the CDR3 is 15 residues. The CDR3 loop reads CASSLLPGGTDTQYF. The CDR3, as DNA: TGTGCCAGCAGCCTCCTTCCGGGGGGTACAGATACGCAGTATTTT.

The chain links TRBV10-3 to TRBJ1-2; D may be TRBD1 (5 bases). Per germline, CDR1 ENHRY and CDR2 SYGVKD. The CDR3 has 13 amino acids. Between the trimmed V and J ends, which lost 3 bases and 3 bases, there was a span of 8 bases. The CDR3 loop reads CAISEGHDYGYTF. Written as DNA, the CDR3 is TGTGCCATCAGTGAAGGACACGACTATGGCTACACCTTC.

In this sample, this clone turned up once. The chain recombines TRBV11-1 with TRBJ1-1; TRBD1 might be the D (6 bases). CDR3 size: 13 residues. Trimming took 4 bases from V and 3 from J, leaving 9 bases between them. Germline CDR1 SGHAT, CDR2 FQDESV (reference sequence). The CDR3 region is CASSSGQHTEAFF. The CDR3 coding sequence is TGTGCCAGCAGCTCGGGACAACACACTGAAGCTTTCTTT.

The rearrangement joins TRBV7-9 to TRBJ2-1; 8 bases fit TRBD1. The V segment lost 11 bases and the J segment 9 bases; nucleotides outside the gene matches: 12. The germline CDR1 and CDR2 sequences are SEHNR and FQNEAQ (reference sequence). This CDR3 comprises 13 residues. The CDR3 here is CAFQGARAGEQFF. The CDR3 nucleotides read TGTGCCTTCCAGGGGGCGCGGGCCGGTGAGCAGTTCTTC. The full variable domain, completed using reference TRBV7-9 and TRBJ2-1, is DTGVSQNPRHKITKRGQNVTFRCDPISEHNRLYWYRQTLGQGPEFLTYFQNEAQLEKSRLLSDRFSAERPKGSFSTLEIQRTEQGDSAMYLCAFQGARAGEQFFGPGTRLTVL.

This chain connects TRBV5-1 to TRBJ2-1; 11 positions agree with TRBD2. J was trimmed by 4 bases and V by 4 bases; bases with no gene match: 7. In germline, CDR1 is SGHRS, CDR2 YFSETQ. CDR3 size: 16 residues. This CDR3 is CASSPLAGGRYNEQFF. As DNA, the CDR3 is TGCGCCAGCAGCCCCCTAGCGGGGGGCCGTTACAATGAGCAGTTCTTC.